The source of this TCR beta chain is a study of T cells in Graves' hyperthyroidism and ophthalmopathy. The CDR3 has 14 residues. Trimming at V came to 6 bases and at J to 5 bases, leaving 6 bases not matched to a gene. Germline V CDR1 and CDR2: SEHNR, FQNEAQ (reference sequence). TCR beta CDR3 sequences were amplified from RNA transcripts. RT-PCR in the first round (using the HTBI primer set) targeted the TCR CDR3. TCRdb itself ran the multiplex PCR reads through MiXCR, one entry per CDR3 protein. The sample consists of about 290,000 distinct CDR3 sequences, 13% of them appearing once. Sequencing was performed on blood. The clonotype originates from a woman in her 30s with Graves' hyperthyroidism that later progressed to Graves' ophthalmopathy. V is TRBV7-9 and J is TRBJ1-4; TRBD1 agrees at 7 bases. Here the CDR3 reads CASSPRGRNEKLFF. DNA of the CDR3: TGTGCCAGCAGTCCCAGGGGGAGGAATGAAAAACTGTTTTTT.